This TCR beta chain was sequenced in a study of blood T cells in healthy people across ages. Trimming pared 6 bases from V and 0 bases from J, leaving 12 bases between. Germline assignment: CDR1 LGHDT and CDR2 YNNKEL (reference sequence). This CDR3 spans 14 amino acids. A second PCR of 7 to 11 cycles used a sample-barcoded 5' primer and a J-beta primer mix. TCRdb processed the 5' RACE reads anew with MiXCR; each CDR3 protein has one entry. The sample yields roughly 1,000,000 distinct CDR3 sequences, 20% to 25% seen once. This sample was shared with a second study, whose subject was T cells of mothers and their children.

The rearrangement links TRBV3-1 to TRBJ2-7, with D perhaps matching TRBD1 (6 bases). The sample comprised blood. This receptor was taken from a girl aged 2-10 years in good health. The CDR3 DNA reads TGTGCCAGCAGACGGGACACCAACTCCTACGAGCAGTACTTC. Protein product: CASRRDTNSYEQYF.